This T cell receptor (beta chain) was recovered during a study of T cell clonality in common variable immunodeficiency. As concerns this clone: What it binds is not known. The CDR3 end lies 3 residues beyond the end of the read and is filled in from the germline J gene.

Using immunoSEQ multiplex PCR, the repertoire was profiled, and TCRdb retains in-frame clones only, with some absent. The table lists about 28,000 clones, with no singletons. No CVID subject was ill or on immunomodulatory drugs when sampled. Blood samples were heparinized, roughly 5 to 9 ml per donor. General study findings and limits: Reportedly, TCR beta sequences from common variable immunodeficiency showed fewer deletions and N-nucleotide insertions. Compared with healthy controls, CVID subjects showed increased TCRbeta clonality, mostly in about a third.

Deletions cut 5 bases from V and 5 bases from J, with 16 bases between. Germline assignment: CDR1 SNHLY and CDR2 FYNNEI. The CDR3 contains 15 residues. Source material: peripheral blood mononuclear cells. This TCR was sampled from a human donor with common variable immunodeficiency. This chain links TRBV2 with TRBJ2-1; no firm D call. The CDR3 DNA, read in part, is TGTGCCAGCAGTTTCCTACTCATTTCCCACAATGAG. Its protein product is CASSFLLISHNE. The complete CDR3 reads CASSFLLISHNEQFF.